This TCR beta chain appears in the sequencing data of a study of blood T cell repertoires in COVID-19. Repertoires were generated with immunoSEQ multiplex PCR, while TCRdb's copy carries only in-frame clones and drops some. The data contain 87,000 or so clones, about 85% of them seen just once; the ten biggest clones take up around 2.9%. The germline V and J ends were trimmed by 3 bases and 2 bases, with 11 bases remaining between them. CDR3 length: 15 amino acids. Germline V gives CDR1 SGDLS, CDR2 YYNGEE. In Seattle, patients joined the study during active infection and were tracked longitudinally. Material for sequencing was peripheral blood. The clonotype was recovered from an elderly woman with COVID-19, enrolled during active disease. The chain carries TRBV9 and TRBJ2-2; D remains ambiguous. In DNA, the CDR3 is TGTGCCAGCAGCGAGAGAGCCTTTAACACCGGGGAGCTGTTTTTT. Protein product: CASSERAFNTGELFF.